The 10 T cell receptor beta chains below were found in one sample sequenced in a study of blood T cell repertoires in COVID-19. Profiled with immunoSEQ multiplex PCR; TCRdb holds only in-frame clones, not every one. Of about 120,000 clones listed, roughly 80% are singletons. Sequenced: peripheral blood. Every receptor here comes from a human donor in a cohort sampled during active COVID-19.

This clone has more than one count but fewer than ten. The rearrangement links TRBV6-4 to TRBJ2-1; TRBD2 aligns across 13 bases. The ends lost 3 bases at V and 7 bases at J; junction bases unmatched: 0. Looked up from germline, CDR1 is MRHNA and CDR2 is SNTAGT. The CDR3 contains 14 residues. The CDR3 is CASSELAGGNEQFF. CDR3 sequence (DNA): TGTGCCAGCAGTGAACTAGCGGGAGGGAATGAGCAGTTCTTC.

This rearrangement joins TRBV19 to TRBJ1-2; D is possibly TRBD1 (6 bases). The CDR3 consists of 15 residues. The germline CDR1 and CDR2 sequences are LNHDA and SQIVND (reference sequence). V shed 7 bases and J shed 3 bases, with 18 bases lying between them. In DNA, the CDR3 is TGTGCCAGTAAGCCCTCCCGGCAGGGGTACTATGGCTACACCTTC. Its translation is CASKPSRQGYYGYTF.

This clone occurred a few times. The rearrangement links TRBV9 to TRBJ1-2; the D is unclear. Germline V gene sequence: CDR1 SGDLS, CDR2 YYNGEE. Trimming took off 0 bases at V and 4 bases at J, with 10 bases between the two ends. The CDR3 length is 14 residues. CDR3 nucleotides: TGTGCCAGCAGCGTAGCCGGCGGAAGCTATGGCTACACCTTC. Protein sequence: CASSVAGGSYGYTF.

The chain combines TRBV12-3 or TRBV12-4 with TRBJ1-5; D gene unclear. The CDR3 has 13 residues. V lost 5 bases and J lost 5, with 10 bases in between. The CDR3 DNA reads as TGTGCCAGCAGTGAGGGTGGGGATCAGCCCCAGCATTTT. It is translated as CASSEGGDQPQHF.

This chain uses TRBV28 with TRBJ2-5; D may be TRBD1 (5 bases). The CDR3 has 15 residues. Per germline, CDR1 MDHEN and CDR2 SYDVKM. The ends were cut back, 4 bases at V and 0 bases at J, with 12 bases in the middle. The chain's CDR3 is CASSSPGHHQETQYF. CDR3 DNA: TGTGCCAGCAGTTCGCCTGGACACCACCAAGAGACCCAGTACTTC.

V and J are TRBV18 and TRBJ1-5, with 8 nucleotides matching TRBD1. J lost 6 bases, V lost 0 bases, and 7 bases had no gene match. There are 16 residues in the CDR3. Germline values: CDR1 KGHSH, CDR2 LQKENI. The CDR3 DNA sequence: TGTGCCAGCTCACCACCTCTCGGACAGGGCATTCAGCCCCAGCATTTT. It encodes CASSPPLGQGIQPQHF. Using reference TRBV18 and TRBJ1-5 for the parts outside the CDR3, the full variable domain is NAGVMQNPRHLVRRRGQEARLRCSPMKGHSHVYWYRQLPEEGLKFMVYLQKENIIDESGMPKERFSAEFPKEGPSILRIQQVVRGDSAAYFCASSPPLGQGIQPQHFGDGTRLSIL.

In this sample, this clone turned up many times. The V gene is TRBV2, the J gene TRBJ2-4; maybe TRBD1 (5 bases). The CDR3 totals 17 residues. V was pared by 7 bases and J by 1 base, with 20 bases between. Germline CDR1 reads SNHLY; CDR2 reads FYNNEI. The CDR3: CASKNRLSMMAKNIQYF. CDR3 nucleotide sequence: TGTGCCAGCAAGAACAGGTTAAGTATGATGGCCAAAAACATTCAGTACTTC.

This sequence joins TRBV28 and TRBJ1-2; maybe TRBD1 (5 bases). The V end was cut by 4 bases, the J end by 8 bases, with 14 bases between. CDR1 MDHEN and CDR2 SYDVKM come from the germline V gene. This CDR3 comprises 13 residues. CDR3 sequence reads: CASSSGLSLGYTF. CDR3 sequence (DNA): TGTGCCAGCAGTTCGGGACTGAGCTTAGGCTACACCTTC.

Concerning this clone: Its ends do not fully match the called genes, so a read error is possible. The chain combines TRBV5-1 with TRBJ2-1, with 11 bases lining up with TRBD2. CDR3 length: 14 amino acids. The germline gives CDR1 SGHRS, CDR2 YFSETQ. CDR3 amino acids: CASGSGLAGGLELF. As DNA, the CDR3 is TGCGCCAGCGGGTCTGGCCTAGCGGGGGGCCTAGAACTCTTC.

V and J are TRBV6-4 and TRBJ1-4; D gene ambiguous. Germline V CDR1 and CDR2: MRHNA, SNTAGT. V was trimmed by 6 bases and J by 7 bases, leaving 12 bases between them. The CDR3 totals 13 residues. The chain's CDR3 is CASRDGVSEKLFF. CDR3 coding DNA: TGTGCCAGCAGGGACGGAGTTAGTGAAAAACTGTTTTTT.